This TCR beta chain was identified during a study of early T cells in non-severe SARS-CoV-2 infection. General observations from the study: Matching results from VDJdb favored anti-spike CD8 responses, leaving private and CD4 specificities undetected.

Germline CDR1 SEHNR, CDR2 FQNEAQ (reference sequence). V lost 2 bases to trimming and J lost 4 bases, with 10 bases between them. This CDR3 contains 14 residues. Unique molecular identifiers (one per individual cDNA molecule) were attached. TCRdb processed the 5' RACE reads anew with MiXCR; each CDR3 protein has one entry. The repertoire consists of about 23,000 distinct CDR3 sequences, with 3.5% to 5% occurring once and the leading ten covering roughly 7.7%. This clonotype was counted ten times or more. The antigen is not known. The sequence came from an adult who was a healthcare worker with PCR-confirmed SARS-CoV-2 infection or an uninfected control (not recorded which). Sequencing input: whole blood. The chain is built from TRBV7-9 and TRBJ2-3, with D maybe TRBD2 (7 bases). The CDR3 DNA reads as TGTGCCAGCAGCTTACCGGGGGGCCCAGATACGCAGTATTTT. Its translation is CASSLPGGPDTQYF.